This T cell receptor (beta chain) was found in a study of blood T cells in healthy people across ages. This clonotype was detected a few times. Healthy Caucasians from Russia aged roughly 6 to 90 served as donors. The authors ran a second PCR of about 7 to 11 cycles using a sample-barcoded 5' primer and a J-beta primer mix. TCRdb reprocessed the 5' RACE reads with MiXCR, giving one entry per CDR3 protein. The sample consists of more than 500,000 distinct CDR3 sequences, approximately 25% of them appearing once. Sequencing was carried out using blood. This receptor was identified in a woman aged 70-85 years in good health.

CDR3 region: CAITGRLDEKLFF. The CDR3 region has the DNA TGTGCCATAACAGGGCGGCTTGATGAAAAACTGTTTTTT. The chain combines TRBV10-3 with TRBJ1-4; possible D gene TRBD1, 6 bases. The germline CDR1 and CDR2 sequences are ENHRY and SYGVKD. The CDR3 contains 13 residues. Trimming shortened V by 9 bases and J by 6 bases, and 14 bases separated the two germline ends.